This entry describes one T cell receptor (beta chain). Its specificity is not known. This record belongs to a study of identical twins. General study points: The degree of excess twin sharing was weaker in beta out-of-frame sequences. High-abundance cord blood beta clonotypes had fewer insertions; memory repertoires showed none.

The CDR3 has 19 residues. From germline, CDR1 is LGHNA and CDR2 YNFKEQ. V lost 3 bases, J lost 4 bases, and 24 bases lay in between. Donors were all healthy Caucasians. A universal primer site was added by template switching, and unique molecular identifiers were carried by the cDNA. In TCRdb, the 5' RACE reads were re-called with MiXCR into one record per CDR3 protein. The sample has about 460,000 distinct CDR3 sequences; over 12% are singletons. These data were also reused for a study on yellow fever vaccine responses in identical twins.

The sequenced sample consisted of CD4+ T cells sorted from blood. The clonotype was recovered from a woman aged 18-35 years in good health. The J gene is TRBJ2-2, the V gene TRBV4-2, with D perhaps matching TRBD2 (7 bases). CDR3 coding DNA: TGTGCCAGCAGCCAGGATGATGGGGGGGCCTCTATCCGCACCGGGGAGCTGTTTTTT. Translating gives CASSQDDGGASIRTGELFF.